These 2 T cell receptor beta chains were all obtained from the same sample, sequenced in a study of blood T cell repertoires in COVID-19. Libraries were prepared by immunoSEQ multiplex PCR; TCRdb keeps only in-frame clonotypes and omits some of them. Of 57,000 or so clones in the sample, approximately 80% were seen once. The sequencing sample was made of peripheral blood. These receptors were collected from a man aged 45-60 years with active or convalescent COVID-19.

The rearrangement links TRBV12-3 or TRBV12-4 to TRBJ2-1, with D possibly TRBD2 on 5 matching bases. The length of the CDR3 is 11 residues. Trimming removed 5 bases at V and 13 bases at J, with 12 bases between. The CDR3 loop is CASSPRGPQFF. The DNA for the CDR3 is TGTGCCAGCAGTCCCCGCGGGCCACAGTTCTTC.

The rearrangement uses TRBV18 and TRBJ2-3; no firm D call. In germline, CDR1 is KGHSH, CDR2 LQKENI. Trimming left V 3 bases short and J 4 bases short, with 8 bases between. The CDR3 totals 13 residues. CDR3 DNA: TGTGCCAGCTCACCTGGCATTCCAGATACGCAGTATTTT. It is translated as CASSPGIPDTQYF.